Listed below are T cell receptor beta chains from one sample, sequenced in a study of monozygotic twins with inflammatory bowel disease. Following a re-call of the 5' RACE reads, TCRdb has one entry per CDR3 protein and lacks DNA. Recorded for this sample: around 140,000 distinct CDR3 sequences. Specimen: blood. These receptor sequences come from a human donor with ulcerative colitis or Crohn's disease, or a healthy co-twin of an affected twin (not recorded which). CDR3s include the opening cysteine and the closing phenylalanine or tryptophan.

v_call	j_call	cdr3_aa
TRBV5-4	TRBJ2-2	CASSPGTSRTGELFF
TRBV10-3	TRBJ2-5	CAITEGLGSIETQYF
TRBV6-1	TRBJ1-1	CASIFMGGAFF
TRBV5-1	TRBJ2-2	CASSLVGRADGELFF
TRBV7-8	TRBJ2-2	CASSSPRVGGELFF
TRBV14	TRBJ1-1	CASSQEVASTEAFF
TRBV20-1	TRBJ2-1	CSARELGASSYNEQFF
TRBV20-1	TRBJ2-7	CSARQGILYEQYF
TRBV12-3/TRBV12-4	TRBJ2-2	CDSRYSYRYTGELFF
TRBV5-1	TRBJ1-6	CASSLGLQGDSPLHF
TRBV20-1	TRBJ2-7	CSARERTGGSYEQYF
TRBV2	TRBJ2-4	CASSDRVAKNIQYF
TRBV7-2	TRBJ2-7	CASSSGHPRPYEQYF
TRBV4-2	TRBJ2-2	CASRRLTGNTGELFF
TRBV5-1	TRBJ2-2	CASSLSARTYTGELFF
TRBV12-3/TRBV12-4	TRBJ2-4	CASSPSQLAKNIQYF
TRBV5-4	TRBJ2-1	CASSFQQGLNEQFF
TRBV27	TRBJ2-5	CASSLVTSGRETQYF
TRBV12-3/TRBV12-4	TRBJ2-7	CASSSLYEQYF
TRBV7-3	TRBJ2-1	CASSLGASGSNEQFF
TRBV20-1	TRBJ2-3	CSASGGSTDTQYF
TRBV28	TRBJ2-7	CASSLRRRGTYEQYF
TRBV2	TRBJ2-5	CASSEQGSATETQYF
TRBV18	TRBJ1-2	CASSPEGYGYTF
TRBV12-3/TRBV12-4	TRBJ2-2	CASSFGAPNTGELFF
TRBV7-9	TRBJ1-1	CASSSATGSTEAFF
TRBV11-2	TRBJ1-1	CASSLSGYLKAFF
TRBV20-1	TRBJ1-5	CSALSNKGNQPQHF
TRBV30	TRBJ2-3	CAWSLPPDTQYF
TRBV20-1	TRBJ2-1	CSAESGRAFNEQFF
TRBV3-1	TRBJ2-7	CASSQGPQRSSYEQYF
TRBV29-1	TRBJ2-1	CSSVEGQTYNEQFF
TRBV7-2	TRBJ2-7	CASSLALSGLAGAEQYF
TRBV3-1	TRBJ2-3	CASSLLGLDTQYF
TRBV5-1	TRBJ2-3	CASSLEGQMDTDTQYF
TRBV5-1	TRBJ2-3	CASSLVASGTPDTQYF
TRBV5-1	TRBJ2-5	CASSSRDRTQETQYF
TRBV30	TRBJ1-4	CAWSGVMQGKETNEKLFF
TRBV29-1	TRBJ1-1	CSVERGVNTEAFF
TRBV7-7	TRBJ2-3	CASSPSGSETDTQYF
TRBV7-2	TRBJ2-6	CASSRGSSGANVLTF
TRBV6-5	TRBJ1-1	CASSYAGVNTEAFF
TRBV5-1	TRBJ2-1	CASSFLSEQFF
TRBV18	TRBJ1-2	CASSPERASNYGYTF
TRBV30	TRBJ2-2	CASNVWREALRTGELFF
TRBV5-1	TRBJ2-3	CASSDRRTDTQYF
TRBV29-1	TRBJ1-3	CSVTPDRVGNTIYF
TRBV6-1	TRBJ1-4	CASRVTGTDRKLFF
TRBV9	TRBJ2-3	CASSVASSGTTDTQYF
TRBV5-1	TRBJ2-7	CASSLSGEGEQYF
TRBV5-1	TRBJ2-1	CASSLDGNDINEQFF